This T cell receptor beta chain is from a study of control samples from healthy donors and cancer patients. Produced via immunoSEQ multiplex PCR; TCRdb's table is partial and in-frame only. The sample shows about 100,000 clones, about 80% of them seen only once. The V end lost 6 bases, the J end lost 0 bases, and 6 bases lay between the germline ends. Germline CDR1 reads LGHNT; CDR2 reads FRNRAP. The CDR3 has 14 residues. Sequences were obtained from blood. The chain is built from TRBV12-5 and TRBJ2-6; D unresolved. This clonotype was obtained from a man aged 18 to 30 in good health. The CDR3 region has the DNA TGTGCTAGTGGCTCCAACTCTGGGGCCAACGTCCTGACTTTC. Protein: CASGSNSGANVLTF. The full variable domain, its missing parts supplied by reference TRBV12-5 and TRBJ2-6, is DARVTQTPRHKVTEMGQEVTMRCQPILGHNTVFWYRQTMMQGLELLAYFRNRAPLDDSGMPKDRFSAEMPDATLATLKIQPSEPRDSAVYFCASGSNSGANVLTFGAGSRLTVL.